The entry below describes one T cell receptor (beta chain). The sample is drawn from a study of blood T cell repertoires in COVID-19. Generated by immunoSEQ multiplex PCR, the TCRdb table keeps only in-frame clones and is missing some. The data contain over 85,000 clones, about 90% of them singletons. The ends were cut back, 3 bases at V and 4 bases at J, with 13 bases in the middle. Germline CDR1 and CDR2: WNHNN and SYGVQD (reference sequence). The CDR3 is 14 amino acids. The chain recombines TRBV10-1 with TRBJ2-7; TRBD2 is a possible D gene (6 bases). The specimen sequenced was peripheral blood. This TCR was recovered from a human donor with COVID-19, enrolled during active disease. The donor label of this sample is uncertain. The chain's CDR3 is CASSDRRGAYEQYF. The CDR3 nucleotides are TGCGCCAGCAGTGACCGGCGGGGAGCATACGAGCAGTACTTC.